Shown below are 9 T cell receptor beta chains from a single sample sequenced in a study of T cells in Graves' hyperthyroidism and ophthalmopathy. What was amplified from RNA transcripts were TCR beta CDR3 regions. With the HTBI primer set, the TCR CDR3 went through a first round of RT-PCR. MiXCR was run by TCRdb on the multiplex PCR reads, yielding one entry per CDR3 protein. The sample gives about 320,000 distinct CDR3 sequences, roughly 15% of which show up once; approximately 31% is in the top ten. Input material: blood. Receptors originate from a man aged 25-45 years with Graves' hyperthyroidism.

This clonotype was observed a few times. The chain employs TRBV6-1 and TRBJ2-7; the D gene is possibly TRBD1 (6 bases). V was shortened by 6 bases and J by 2 bases, with 14 bases between the two germline ends. The CDR3 loop spans 14 amino acids. The germline V gene encodes CDR1 MNHNS and CDR2 SASEGT. CDR3 DNA sequence: TGTGCCAGCAGCCCCCAGGGGCTCACCTACGAGCAGTACTTC. Translated: CASSPQGLTYEQYF.

This clonotype was picked up a small number of times. It may be a read error: a sequence one base away is much more abundant. The chain couples TRBV5-1 to TRBJ2-5; weak D call: TRBD1 (5 bases). This CDR3 spans 13 amino acids. The V and J ends lost 3 bases and 4 bases respectively, with 10 bases between them. Germline CDR1 reads SGHRS; CDR2 reads YFSETQ. The CDR3 loop reads CASSSTDPETQYF. The CDR3 nucleotides read TGCGCCAGCAGCTCGACAGACCCAGAGACCCAGTACTTC.

This clonotype has a count of ten or more. The chain employs TRBV5-1 and TRBJ2-3; D call uncertain. Deletions cut 0 bases from V and 2 bases from J, with 13 bases between. Per the germline V gene, CDR1 is SGHRS and CDR2 is YFSETQ. The CDR3 loop spans 16 amino acids. CDR3 in amino acids: CASSLGSAAHTDTQYF. CDR3 bases: TGCGCCAGCAGCTTGGGGAGCGCCGCCCACACAGATACGCAGTATTTT. Based on the CDR3 plus reference TRBV5-1 and TRBJ2-3, the full variable domain is KAGVTQTPRYLIKTRGQQVTLSCSPISGHRSVSWYQQTPGQGLQFLFEYFSETQRNKGNFPGRFSGRQFSNSRSEMNVSTLELGDSALYLCASSLGSAAHTDTQYFGPGTRLTVL.

This clonotype has a count of ten or more. The chain carries TRBV6-2 or TRBV6-3 and TRBJ2-1; D ambiguous. Germline V CDR1 and CDR2: MNHEY, SVGEGT. Trimming removed 5 bases at V and 8 bases at J, with 7 bases between. This CDR3 spans 11 amino acids. CDR3 nucleotide sequence: TGTGCCAGCAGTCAGATTGATGAGCAGTTCTTC. It is translated as CASSQIDEQFF.

In this sample, this clonotype turned up many times. The chain couples TRBV5-1 to TRBJ2-3; no clear D. The CDR3 runs to 13 residues. Between the trimmed V and J ends, which lost 0 bases and 5 bases, there was a span of 7 bases. Germline assignment: CDR1 SGHRS and CDR2 YFSETQ. CDR3 nucleotide sequence: TGCGCCAGCAGCTTGGAGGGCGGAGATACGCAGTATTTT. As protein: CASSLEGGDTQYF.

This clonotype occurred many times. Here the CDR3 DNA reads TGCAGTGCTAGCGGGAGAATCTACGAGCAGTACTTC. Amino acid sequence: CSASGRIYEQYF. The rearrangement links TRBV20-1 to TRBJ2-7, with D perhaps TRBD2 (6 bases). The CDR3 has 12 amino acids. The V and J ends lost 3 bases and 3 bases respectively, with 9 bases between them. Per the germline V gene, CDR1 is DFQATT and CDR2 is SNEGSKA (reference sequence).

This clonotype was counted at least ten times. The rearrangement joins TRBV10-3 to TRBJ2-1, with 9 bases identical to TRBD1. Germline V lookup: CDR1 ENHRY, CDR2 SYGVKD. The V segment lost 4 bases and the J segment 8 bases; nucleotides outside the gene matches: 0. CDR3 length: 12 residues. In DNA, the CDR3 is TGTGCCATCAGTGGACAGGGGGATGAGCAGTTCTTC. This sequence encodes CAISGQGDEQFF.

J is TRBJ1-1 and V is TRBV30; D unresolved. The germline V and J ends were trimmed by 2 bases and 2 bases, with 9 bases remaining between them. Germline V gene lookup returns CDR1 GTSNPN and CDR2 SVGIG (reference sequence). This CDR3 is built from 13 residues. The CDR3 nucleotides read TGTGCCTGGAGTTCCCTCCGTAACACTGAAGCTTTCTTT. Its translation is CAWSSLRNTEAFF.

This clonotype was seen at least ten times. The chain has TRBV20-1 and TRBJ2-5; D might be TRBD2 (6 bases). CDR1 is DFQATT and CDR2 is SNEGSKA in the germline V gene (reference sequence). V was shortened by 3 bases and J by 5 bases, with 10 bases between the two germline ends. CDR3 size: 12 residues. The CDR3 nucleotides are TGCAGTGCTAGTAAAGGAGGGGAGACCCAGTACTTC. It is translated as CSASKGGETQYF.